These 4 T cell receptor beta chains came from one sample sequenced in a study of T cell responses to AZD1222 COVID-19 vaccine (dated by TCRdb to the early 2020s). Sample time point, as interpreted from the label and publication: baseline before first vaccination. Libraries were built with the immunoSEQ multiplex PCR assay. What TCRdb holds here is the immuneACCESS table cut down to in-frame rearrangements. Part of the clones is not present; checked against another copy, under half of the missing clones reflect an unresolved V gene, and the others are unexplained. For this sample the table gives roughly 100,000 clones, of which about nine tenths were detected only once. The ten largest clonotypes hold around 45% of the sample. Specimen: peripheral blood, collected on day 0 of AZD1222 vaccination. The receptors derive from an adult in good health.

The genes are TRBV27 and TRBJ2-7, with D possibly TRBD2 on 6 matching bases. The germline gives CDR1 MNHEY, CDR2 SMNVEV (reference sequence). Trimming left V 5 bases short and J 2 bases short, with 13 bases between. The CDR3 is 14 amino acids. The DNA of the CDR3 is TGTGCCAGCAGTCTTGTGGAGGGGACCTACGAGCAGTACTTC. As protein: CASSLVEGTYEQYF.

The chain has TRBV28 and TRBJ1-5, with TRBD1 matching 8 bases. Germline V gives CDR1 MDHEN, CDR2 SYDVKM. The CDR3 loop spans 19 amino acids. The J segment lost 0 bases and the V segment lost 7 bases, leaving 17 bases of the junction unmatched. CDR3 nucleotide sequence: TGTGCCAGCACCTCCTTCCCAGGGGGCGGCGATTATAGCAATCAGCCCCAGCATTTT. It yields the protein CASTSFPGGGDYSNQPQHF.

The chain employs TRBV27 and TRBJ2-7; tentatively, D is TRBD2 (6 bases). Per germline, CDR1 MNHEY and CDR2 SMNVEV (reference sequence). This CDR3 contains 16 residues. V shed 4 bases and J shed 3 bases, with 19 bases lying between them. The CDR3 spells CASSSTGTLRGYEQYF. The CDR3 bases are TGTGCCAGCAGTTCAACCGGGACTCTGAGGGGCTACGAGCAGTACTTC.

This rearrangement joins TRBV5-1 to TRBJ2-2; possible D gene TRBD1, 6 bases. With 5 bases removed from V and 1 base from J, the gap between germline ends came to 12 bases. Germline V gene data show CDR1 as SGHRS and CDR2 as YFSETQ. The CDR3 runs 15 residues. The CDR3 region has the DNA TGCGCCAGCAGGAGGAGACAGGAGAACACCGGGGAGCTGTTTTTT. It yields the protein CASRRRQENTGELFF.